A single sample is the source of the 26 T cell receptor beta chains below, sequenced in a study of shared clonotypes between healthy human individuals. Produced via immunoSEQ multiplex PCR; TCRdb's table is partial and in-frame only. The repertoire consists of about 1,800,000 clones, with about 95% occurring once and the leading ten covering approximately 1%. Naive CD8 cells lacked CD45RO and underwent positive selection for CCR7, leaving out terminally differentiated effector memory CD45RA+ cells. Sequences were obtained from naive CD8+ T cells sorted from blood. The receptors stem from a man aged 18 to 35 in good health.

The genes are TRBV27 and TRBJ2-7; perhaps TRBD2 as D (5 bases). The germline V gene encodes CDR1 MNHEY and CDR2 SMNVEV (reference sequence). CDR3 length: 17 residues. Trimming pared 6 bases from V and 2 bases from J, leaving 23 bases between. Written as DNA, the CDR3 is TGTGCCAGCAGAGCCTTGGGTTGGGGAGACGCGGCCTACGAGCAGTACTTC. It encodes CASRALGWGDAAYEQYF.

For the CDR3, the DNA is TGCGCCAGCAGCCAAGCCCCAGACAGTTTCGAGCAGTACTTC. Its translation: CASSQAPDSFEQYF. The J gene is TRBJ2-7, the V gene TRBV4-3, with D perhaps matching TRBD1 (5 bases). Germline CDR1 LGHNA, CDR2 YSLEER. The CDR3 has 14 residues. The V end was cut by 1 base, the J end by 6 bases, with 13 bases between.

This chain joins TRBV6-5 and TRBJ2-3; TRBD2 matches 7 bases. CDR1 is MNHEY and CDR2 is SVGAGI in the germline V gene. J lost 2 bases, V lost 1 base, and 6 bases had no gene match. The CDR3 has 16 amino acids. The CDR3 nucleotides read TGTGCCAGCAGTTACTTATCGGGGGGTAACACAGATACGCAGTATTTT. This codes for CASSYLSGGNTDTQYF.

This chain joins TRBV13 and TRBJ1-3, with 8 nucleotides matching TRBD1. The ends lost 4 bases at V and 7 bases at J; junction bases unmatched: 6. CDR3 length equals 14 residues. CDR1 is PRHDT and CDR2 is FYEKMQ in the germline V gene (reference sequence). CDR3 nucleotide sequence: TGTGCCAGCAGCTCCCGGACAGGGTGGAACACCATATATTTT. Protein sequence: CASSSRTGWNTIYF.

The V call is TRBV7-2, the J call TRBJ2-1; a weak D match, TRBD2 (5 bases). This CDR3 comprises 14 residues. The V gene's germline CDR1 is SGHTA and CDR2 FQGNSA. With 3 bases removed from V and 4 bases from J, the gap between germline ends came to 10 bases. The CDR3 spells CASSFTRVYNEQFF. Here the CDR3 DNA reads TGTGCCAGCAGCTTTACGAGGGTTTACAATGAGCAGTTCTTC.

The chain joins TRBV6-1 to TRBJ1-2, with D unresolved. This CDR3 has 16 amino acids. The ends were cut back, 0 bases at V and 6 bases at J, with 17 bases in the middle. Per germline, CDR1 MNHNS and CDR2 SASEGT. CDR3 in DNA: TGTGCCAGCAGTGAAGCCCTCTCGGGTCGCGGCGATGGCTACACCTTC. The encoded protein is CASSEALSGRGDGYTF.

V usage is TRBV7-6 and J usage is TRBJ2-1, with 8 bases identical to TRBD1. The trim removed 5 bases at V and 8 bases at J, leaving 11 bases unmatched. Looked up from germline, CDR1 is SGHVS and CDR2 is FNYEAQ. The CDR3 covers 15 residues. The CDR3 DNA is TGTGCCAGCAGCCAAACAGGGGGAGGATTCCATGAGCAGTTCTTC. Its protein is CASSQTGGGFHEQFF. Supplemented by reference TRBV7-6 and TRBJ2-1, the full variable domain reads GAGVSQSPRYKVTKRGQDVALRCDPISGHVSLYWYRQALGQGPEFLTYFNYEAQQDKSGLPNDRFSAERPEGSISTLTIQRTEQRDSAMYRCASSQTGGGFHEQFFGPGTRLTVL.

V gene TRBV6-5 combines with J gene TRBJ1-1; D is undetermined. Trimming took off 6 bases at V and 6 bases at J, with 17 bases between the two ends. Germline lookup yields CDR1 MNHEY and CDR2 SVGAGI. CDR3 length: 14 amino acids. The CDR3 sequence: CASSDLLGRPEAFF. CDR3 DNA sequence: TGTGCCAGCAGCGACCTTTTGGGCCGGCCTGAAGCTTTCTTT.

The chain uses TRBV29-1 and TRBJ1-6; TRBD1 aligns across 7 bases. J gave up 5 bases and V 5 bases, and 6 bases lay outside the gene matches. This CDR3 has 14 amino acids. Germline lookup yields CDR1 SQVTM and CDR2 ANQGSEA. The CDR3 DNA reads as TGCAGCGTTTTCGGACAGGCTGATAATTCACCCCTCCACTTT. Residues: CSVFGQADNSPLHF.

The rearrangement joins TRBV7-9 to TRBJ1-2; TRBD1 matches 8 bases. V lost 5 bases to trimming and J lost 3 bases; unmatched junction nucleotides: 8. The CDR3 loop spans 15 amino acids. Germline V gene lookup returns CDR1 SEHNR and CDR2 FQNEAQ (reference sequence). CDR3 sequence: CASSTQGAVDYGYTF. CDR3 DNA sequence: TGTGCCAGCAGCACGCAGGGGGCTGTGGACTATGGCTACACCTTC.

As concerns this clone: This same CDR3 is encoded by further DNA sequences in the sample. The gene calls are TRBV9 and TRBJ2-2; D call uncertain. Trimming left V 4 bases short and J 7 bases short, with 11 bases between. CDR3 length equals 13 residues. Germline V gene sequence: CDR1 SGDLS, CDR2 YYNGEE. The CDR3 nucleotides read TGTGCCAGCAGCCCGCCCGGAAGCGGGGAGCTGTTTTTT. It yields the protein CASSPPGSGELFF.

This clone was observed a single time. The J gene is TRBJ1-1, the V gene TRBV4-3, with 7 bases aligning to TRBD1. The CDR3 length is 18 residues. With V trimmed by 1 base and J by 1 base, 12 bases remained unmatched. Germline V gene lookup returns CDR1 LGHNA and CDR2 YSLEER. The CDR3 is CASSQAVYNRGQNTEAFF. The CDR3 bases are TGCGCCAGCAGCCAAGCGGTTTACAACAGGGGTCAGAACACTGAAGCTTTCTTT.

The rearrangement links TRBV10-1 to TRBJ2-7; D uncertain. Germline CDR1 is WNHNN and CDR2 is SYGVQD (reference sequence). The CDR3 extends over 14 amino acids. Trimming shortened V by 2 bases and J by 5 bases, and 13 bases separated the two germline ends. CDR3 DNA sequence: TGCGCCAGCAGTGAGGAGGCTGAATCGAACGAGCAGTACTTC. This encodes CASSEEAESNEQYF.

This clone was counted once. The rearrangement links TRBV6-6 to TRBJ2-7; TRBD2 aligns across 9 bases. Germline V lookup: CDR1 MNHNY, CDR2 SVGAGI (reference sequence). Germline trimming cut 0 bases from V and 4 bases from J; bases unmatched to any gene: 7. The CDR3 loop spans 16 amino acids. The CDR3 nucleotides read TGTGCCAGCAGTTACTCCCCGCCGCGGGGGGGATACGAGCAGTACTTC. Its translation is CASSYSPPRGGYEQYF.

J is TRBJ1-1 and V is TRBV6-7, with D perhaps matching TRBD1 (5 bases). TRBV6-7 is an ORF for which the function is uncertain. The CDR3 is made up of 14 amino acids. V lost 0 bases, J lost 11 bases, and 16 bases lay in between. CDR3 DNA: TGTGCCAGCAGTTACTCCTTTTGCAGGGCCGAGGCTTTCTTT. Translation gives CASSYSFCRAEAFF.

The chain joins TRBV10-2 to TRBJ2-6, with TRBD1 as a possible D gene (7 bases). V was clipped by 4 bases and J by 0 bases, with 16 bases between them. Per germline, CDR1 WSHSY and CDR2 SAAADI. The CDR3 loop spans 18 amino acids. CDR3 loop: CASSVEEGASSGANVLTF. CDR3 coding DNA: TGCGCCAGCAGTGTGGAGGAGGGGGCTAGCTCTGGGGCCAACGTCCTGACTTTC.

The chain is built from TRBV5-1 and TRBJ1-2, with D possibly TRBD1 on 6 matching bases. The V gene lost 4 bases and the J gene lost 2 bases, with 12 bases spanning the gap. The CDR3 covers 14 residues. Germline V CDR1 and CDR2: SGHRS, YFSETQ. CDR3 sequence reads: CASSGTGQNYGYTF. The CDR3 nucleotides read TGCGCCAGCAGCGGGACCGGACAGAACTATGGCTACACCTTC.

The chain combines TRBV7-2 with TRBJ2-7; 9 bases fit TRBD1. The germline CDR1 and CDR2 sequences are SGHTA and FQGNSA. With 4 bases clipped from V and 0 bases from J, the junction kept 4 bases outside the gene matches. This CDR3 contains 15 residues. CDR3 nucleotide sequence: TGTGCCAGCAGCTCTCCGGGACAGGGCTCCTACGAGCAGTACTTC. It translates to CASSSPGQGSYEQYF.

The chain links TRBV19 to TRBJ2-3, with D tentatively TRBD2 (6 bases). Per germline, CDR1 LNHDA and CDR2 SQIVND (reference sequence). V lost 3 bases and J lost 2, with 15 bases in between. CDR3 length: 16 amino acids. The chain's CDR3 is CASSISLAGLTDTQYF. In DNA, the CDR3 is TGTGCCAGTAGTATCTCGCTCGCGGGGCTCACAGATACGCAGTATTTT.

The genes are TRBV29-1 and TRBJ2-7; D may be TRBD1 (7 bases). Looked up from germline, CDR1 is SQVTM and CDR2 is ANQGSEA. The CDR3 extends over 16 amino acids. Between the trimmed V and J ends, which lost 1 base and 3 bases, there was a span of 19 bases. The CDR3 sequence: CSVEGSGSGGYYEQYF. The CDR3 DNA is TGCAGCGTTGAAGGATCGGGGTCAGGGGGGTACTACGAGCAGTACTTC.

This chain links TRBV4-3 with TRBJ2-7, with D unresolved. The germline V and J ends were trimmed by 0 bases and 3 bases, with 12 bases remaining between them. This CDR3 region has 15 residues. CDR1 and CDR2 from the germline V gene are LGHNA and YSLEER. CDR3 sequence (DNA): TGCGCCAGCAGCCAAGATGCGGCGGATCTCTACGAGCAGTACTTC. Protein: CASSQDAADLYEQYF.

V gene TRBV6-5 combines with J gene TRBJ1-4, with D hard to call. CDR3 length: 13 residues. Germline CDR1 is MNHEY and CDR2 is SVGAGI. V lost 4 bases and J 1 base, leaving 4 bases between the germline ends. Here the CDR3 reads CASSSITNEKLFF. CDR3 coding DNA: TGTGCCAGCAGTTCGATAACTAATGAAAAACTGTTTTTT.

The V gene is TRBV6-5, the J gene TRBJ2-1, with TRBD1 matching over 7 bases. Germline CDR1 reads MNHEY; CDR2 reads SVGAGI. V was pared by 6 bases and J by 5 bases, with 7 bases of the junction left unmatched. This CDR3 has 14 amino acids. CDR3 in amino acids: CASRPGTANNEQFF. The CDR3 DNA reads TGTGCCAGCAGACCCGGGACAGCTAACAATGAGCAGTTCTTC.

The chain is built from TRBV9 and TRBJ2-1; D remains ambiguous. CDR1 is SGDLS, CDR2 YYNGEE, per germline. Trimming removed 4 bases at V and 0 bases at J, with 11 bases between. There are 15 residues in the CDR3. The CDR3 DNA is TGTGCCAGCAGCCGACTGGATAGCTCCTACAATGAGCAGTTCTTC. The encoded protein is CASSRLDSSYNEQFF.

The CDR3 DNA follows: TGTGCCAGCAGTTCATTACAGGGCCCCACCGAAAAACTGTTTTTT. It encodes CASSSLQGPTEKLFF. V is TRBV6-5 and J is TRBJ1-4; TRBD1 might be the D (6 bases). CDR1 MNHEY and CDR2 SVGAGI come from the germline V gene. The CDR3 loop spans 15 amino acids. The V gene lost 4 bases and the J gene lost 8 bases, with 17 bases spanning the gap.

The table lists this clone with a count of one. V usage is TRBV7-9 and J usage is TRBJ2-2; no clear D gene. This CDR3 has 13 residues. Trimming left V 8 bases short and J 2 bases short, with 9 bases between. Germline-derived CDR1 and CDR2 are SEHNR and FQNEAQ (reference sequence). The CDR3 region is CASVLPNTGELFF. CDR3 coding DNA: TGTGCCAGCGTGCTACCAAACACCGGGGAGCTGTTTTTT.